The present T cell receptor beta chain was sequenced within a study of cytomegalovirus exposure and HLA in healthy donors. A remark on this clone: Its specificity is not known.

Primers included in the PCR were 60 Vbeta and 13 Jbeta primers. Sequenced by immunoSEQ multiplex PCR; TCRdb stores in-frame clones only, minus some. Seen here are about 130,000 clones, about 78% observed once, and the top ten hold approximately 2.6%. Germline CDR1 SGHRS, CDR2 YFSETQ. This CDR3 comprises 15 residues. The V segment lost 3 bases and the J segment 1 base; nucleotides outside the gene matches: 2. Findings and caveats of the study: A list of 150 to 200 TCR beta chains associated with cytomegalovirus was given. Later analysis associated a missense DCLRE1C variant with TCR beta V- and J-gene trimming.

The sequencing sample was made of PBMCs. This sequence joins TRBV5-1 and TRBJ2-4, with 9 bases fitting TRBD1. This clonotype was sampled from a human donor in good health. CDR3 bases: TGCGCCAGCAGCTGGGGACAGGGCGCCAAAAACATTCAGTACTTC. Protein sequence: CASSWGQGAKNIQYF.